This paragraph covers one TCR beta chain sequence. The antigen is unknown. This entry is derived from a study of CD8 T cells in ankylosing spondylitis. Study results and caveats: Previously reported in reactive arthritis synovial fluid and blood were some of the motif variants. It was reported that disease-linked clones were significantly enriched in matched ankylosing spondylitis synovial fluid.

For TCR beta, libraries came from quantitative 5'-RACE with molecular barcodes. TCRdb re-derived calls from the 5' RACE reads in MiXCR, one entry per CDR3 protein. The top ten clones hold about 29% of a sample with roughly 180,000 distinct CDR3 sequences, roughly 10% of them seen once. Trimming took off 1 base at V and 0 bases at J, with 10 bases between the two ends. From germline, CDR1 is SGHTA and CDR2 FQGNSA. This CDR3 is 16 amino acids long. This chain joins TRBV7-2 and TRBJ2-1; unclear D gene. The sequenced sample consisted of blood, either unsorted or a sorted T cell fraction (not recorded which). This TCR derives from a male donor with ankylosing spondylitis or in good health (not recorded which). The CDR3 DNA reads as TGTGCCAGCAGCTTAGGGCAGACCAGCTCCTACAATGAGCAGTTCTTC. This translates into CASSLGQTSSYNEQFF.